This T cell receptor (beta chain) came from a study of CD8 T cells in Susac syndrome. V lost 0 bases, J lost 4 bases, and 18 bases lay in between. CDR1 is LGHDT, CDR2 YNNKEL, per germline (reference sequence). The CDR3 runs to 18 residues. A quantity of about 0.45 to 1 ug RNA underwent reverse transcription using random hexamers. TCRdb reanalysed the immunoSEQ multiplex PCR reads using MiXCR and keeps one entry per CDR3 protein. In the table there are a few hundred thousand distinct CDR3 sequences, 95% of which are singletons. The sequence was collected from a human donor with multiple sclerosis. V and J are TRBV3-1 and TRBJ2-2, with TRBD1 as a possible D gene (7 bases). Sequences were obtained from CD4+ T cells from PBMCs. Here the CDR3 reads CASSQDPGGPGGTGELFF. The DNA for the CDR3 is TGTGCCAGCAGCCAAGATCCAGGGGGGCCTGGGGGCACCGGGGAGCTGTTTTTT.